This TCR beta chain is from a study of T cells in Graves' hyperthyroidism and ophthalmopathy. In the case of this clonotype: What it recognizes is unknown.

The V gene end was trimmed by 5 bases and the J gene end by 6 bases; junction bases not matched to a gene: 9. Germline CDR1 SGHAT, CDR2 FQDESV (reference sequence). The CDR3 consists of 16 residues. TCR beta CDR3 regions were amplified from RNA. In the first-round RT-PCR of the TCR CDR3, the HTBI primer set was used. Each CDR3 protein is one row after TCRdb ran MiXCR on the multiplex PCR reads. The sample has approximately 300,000 distinct CDR3 sequences, approximately 15% seen once. Notes on the study in general: Among thyroid clonotypes expanded above 0.001, most also appeared in blood. The model anticipated ophthalmopathy a median approximately 6.6 months pre-onset. A model of 13 V-J features distinguished ophthalmopathy from stable hyperthyroidism.

Ophthalmopathy cases scored 3 or more on the Clinical Activity Score and 4 or more on NOSPECS grade, with duration below 3 months. This TCR derives from an older woman with Graves' ophthalmopathy. Sequencing was carried out using blood. This chain uses TRBV11-1 with TRBJ2-1; 11 bases align to TRBD2. CDR3 bases: TGTGCCAGCAGCCTCAGGACTAGCGGGTTTTTCAATGAGCAGTTCTTC. Residues: CASSLRTSGFFNEQFF.